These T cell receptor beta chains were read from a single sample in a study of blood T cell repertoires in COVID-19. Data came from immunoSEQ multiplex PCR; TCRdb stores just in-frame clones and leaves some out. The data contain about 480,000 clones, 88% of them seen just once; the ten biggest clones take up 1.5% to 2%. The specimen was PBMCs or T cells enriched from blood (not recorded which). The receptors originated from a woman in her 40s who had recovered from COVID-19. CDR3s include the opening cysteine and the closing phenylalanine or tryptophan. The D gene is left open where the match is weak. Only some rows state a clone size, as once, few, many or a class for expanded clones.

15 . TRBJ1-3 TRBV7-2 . CASSLYGVGGNTIYF TGTGCCAGCAGCTTATACGGGGTGGGCGGAAACACCATATATTTT
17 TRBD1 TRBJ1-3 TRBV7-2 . CASSLGIAGGHGNTIYF TGTGCCAGCAGCTTAGGGATCGCAGGGGGTCATGGAAACACCATATATTTT
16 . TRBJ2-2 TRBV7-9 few CASTVGRGKSSGELFF TGTGCCAGCACCGTTGGTCGCGGGAAGTCCTCGGGGGAGCTGTTTTTT
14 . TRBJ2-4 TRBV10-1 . CASSPMRAENIQYF TGCGCCAGCAGTCCGATGAGAGCGGAAAACATTCAGTACTTC
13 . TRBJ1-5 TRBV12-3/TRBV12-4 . CASSLRDNQPQHF TGTGCCAGCAGTCTTAGAGACAATCAGCCCCAGCATTTT
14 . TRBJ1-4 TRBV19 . CASSLRGANEKLFF TGTGCCAGTAGCCTACGGGGAGCAAATGAAAAACTGTTTTTT
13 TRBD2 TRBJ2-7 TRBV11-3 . CASSSSTLSGRAF TGTGCCAGCAGCTCCTCCACCCTTAGCGGGAGGGCCTTC
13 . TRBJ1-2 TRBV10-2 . CASGELANYGYTF TGCGCCAGCGGGGAGTTAGCTAACTATGGCTACACCTTC
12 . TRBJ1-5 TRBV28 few CASSALNQPQHF TGTGCCAGCAGTGCCCTAAATCAGCCCCAGCATTTT
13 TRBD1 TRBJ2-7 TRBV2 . CASSVQGFYEQYF TGTGCCAGCAGTGTACAGGGGTTCTACGAGCAGTACTTC
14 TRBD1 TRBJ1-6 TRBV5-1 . CASSDRANNSPLHF TGCGCCAGCAGTGACAGGGCGAACAATTCACCCCTCCACTTT
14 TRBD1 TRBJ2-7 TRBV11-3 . CASSSPGQSYEQYF TGTGCCAGCAGCTCCCCGGGACAGTCCTACGAGCAGTACTTC
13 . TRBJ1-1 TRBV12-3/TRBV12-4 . CASTLYMVTEAFF TGTGCCAGCACCCTCTATATGGTCACTGAAGCTTTCTTT
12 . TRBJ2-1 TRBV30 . CAWSVSHNEQFF TGTGCCTGGAGTGTAAGCCACAATGAGCAGTTCTTC
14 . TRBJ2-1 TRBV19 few CASNLGQIHNEQFF TGTGCCAGTAATCTGGGACAAATCCACAATGAGCAGTTCTTC
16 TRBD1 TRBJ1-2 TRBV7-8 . CASSFKGGPTNYGYTF TGTGCCAGCAGCTTCAAAGGGGGCCCCACTAACTATGGCTACACCTTC
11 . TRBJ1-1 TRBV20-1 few CSAYEGREGFF TGCAGTGCTTACGAGGGCAGGGAGGGTTTCTTT
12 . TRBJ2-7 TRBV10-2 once CASAPSTGKQYF TGCGCCAGCGCTCCGTCTACAGGGAAGCAGTACTTC
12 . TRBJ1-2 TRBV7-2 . CASSWTAYGYTF TGTGCCAGCAGCTGGACAGCCTATGGCTACACCTTC
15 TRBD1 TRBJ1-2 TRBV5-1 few CASSLAATGGHGYTF TGCGCCAGCAGCTTGGCTGCTACAGGGGGCCATGGCTACACCTTC
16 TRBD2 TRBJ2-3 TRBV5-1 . CASSRLAGGSTDTQYF TGCGCCAGCAGCAGACTAGCGGGAGGCAGCACAGATACGCAGTATTTT
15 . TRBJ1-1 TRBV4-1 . CASSQDQQPVTEAFF TGCGCCAGCAGCCAAGATCAACAGCCGGTAACTGAAGCTTTCTTT
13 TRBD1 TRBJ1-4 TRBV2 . CASRRDRVEKLFF TGTGCCAGCAGACGTGACAGGGTTGAAAAACTGTTTTTT
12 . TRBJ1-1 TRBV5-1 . CASSLSNSEAFF TGCGCCAGCAGCTTGTCGAACTCTGAAGCTTTCTTT
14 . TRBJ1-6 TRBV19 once CASSIADINSPLHF TGTGCCAGTAGTATAGCGGACATCAATTCACCCCTCCACTTT
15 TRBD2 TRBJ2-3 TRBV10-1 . CASSDIGLAGDTQYF TGCGCCAGCAGTGACATCGGACTAGCGGGAGATACGCAGTATTTT
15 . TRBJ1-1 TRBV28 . CASSLGGLGDTEAFF TGTGCCAGCAGTTTAGGAGGGCTTGGCGACACTGAAGCTTTCTTT
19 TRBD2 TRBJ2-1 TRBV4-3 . CASSQDPWRTSFSYNEQFF TGCGCCAGCAGCCAAGATCCATGGAGGACTAGTTTTTCCTACAATGAGCAGTTCTTC
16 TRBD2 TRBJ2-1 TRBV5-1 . CASSLPLAGGGNEQFF TGCGCCAGCAGCTTGCCCCTAGCGGGAGGTGGGAATGAGCAGTTCTTC
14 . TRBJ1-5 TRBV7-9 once CASSSDSRNQPQHF TGTGCCAGCAGCTCAGACAGCCGAAATCAGCCCCAGCATTTT